There are a few counts of the clone carrying this T cell receptor (beta chain). Antigen unknown. This sample stems from a study of T cell responses to AZD1222 COVID-19 vaccine. Whole-study results and caveats: Just five or six AZD1222 recipients were seropositive at baseline.

The CDR3 runs to 16 residues. The germline V gene encodes CDR1 MGHRA and CDR2 YSYEKL. Trimming took 3 bases from V and 5 from J, leaving 16 bases between them. The assay was immunoSEQ multiplex PCR, and TCRdb's table has in-frame clones only and misses some. The sample records some 130,000 clones, 80% to 90% being singletons. This sequence joins TRBV4-1 and TRBJ1-4; D ambiguous. The TCR comes from an adult in good health. Sequences were derived from peripheral blood, sampled on day 0 of AZD1222 vaccination. The CDR3 here is CASSHPPEGRNEKLFF. Written as DNA, the CDR3 is TGCGCCAGCAGCCATCCCCCGGAGGGCCGGAATGAAAAACTGTTTTTT.